These 24 T cell receptor beta chains were sequenced from one sample in a study of Ad26.COV2.S vaccination and SARS-CoV-2 variants. This table comes from immunoSEQ multiplex PCR, and its TCRdb copy is limited to in-frame clones, with some not included. In the table there are about 680,000 clones, about 89% of which are singletons. Treatment reported: 19 received Ad26.COV2.S at low or high dose, single or two shots; several received placebo; per-sample allocation not given. It was on day 63 after the first vaccine or placebo injection that samples were taken. The sequences come from peripheral blood, collected in a trial of Ad26.COV2.S vaccine versus placebo. These TCRs come from a person between 18 and 65 years old who received the Ad26.COV2.S COVID-19 vaccine or a placebo.

The chain links TRBV3-1 (or the pseudogene TRBV3-2) to TRBJ1-6; 7 bases align to TRBD1. This CDR3 is built from 17 residues. The V segment lost 3 bases and the J segment 7 bases; nucleotides outside the gene matches: 12. The germline V gene has CDR1 LGHDT and CDR2 YNNKEL (reference sequence). CDR3 coding DNA: TGTGCCAGCAGCCACCTCTCGAGCAGGGGGACAAATTCACCCCTCCACTTT. Protein: CASSHLSSRGTNSPLHF.

This CDR3 is CAWSRDRAYMNTEAFF. The CDR3 DNA reads as TGTGCCTGGAGTAGGGATAGGGCCTACATGAACACTGAAGCTTTCTTT. This chain joins TRBV30 and TRBJ1-1, with D uncertain. Germline V CDR1 and CDR2: GTSNPN, SVGIG (reference sequence). CDR3 length: 16 amino acids. V was cut by 2 bases and J by 0 bases, with 16 bases left in between.

This chain links TRBV24-1 with TRBJ2-6; 7 nucleotides align to TRBD1. This CDR3 spans 17 amino acids. V shed 6 bases and J 1 base; nucleotides not matched to a gene: 8. The V gene's germline CDR1 is KGHDR and CDR2 SFDVKD. Written as DNA, the CDR3 is TGTGCCACCAGTAAGGAGACAGGGATTTCTGGGGCCAACGTCCTGACTTTC. Its protein product is CATSKETGISGANVLTF.

The J gene is TRBJ2-5, the V gene TRBV7-2, with TRBD2 as a possible D gene (7 bases). This CDR3 is 14 amino acids long. V lost 2 bases and J 5 bases, leaving 12 bases between the germline ends. From germline, CDR1 is SGHTA and CDR2 FQGNSA. CDR3 DNA: TGTGCCAGCAGCTTAATCGGGGGGCTGGAGACCCAGTACTTC. Translated: CASSLIGGLETQYF.

This clone has only a few counts. This specimen includes other DNA sequences encoding the same CDR3. V and J are TRBV6-6 and TRBJ2-2, with D possibly being TRBD2 (6 bases). Trimming pared 2 bases from V and 0 bases from J, leaving 7 bases between. The CDR3 totals 15 residues. Germline-derived CDR1 and CDR2 are MNHNY and SVGAGI (reference sequence). CDR3 loop: CASSYRLANTGELFF. CDR3 nucleotide sequence: TGTGCCAGCAGTTACCGACTAGCGAACACCGGGGAGCTGTTTTTT.

The rearrangement joins TRBV30 to TRBJ1-5; unclear D gene. Trimming removed 0 bases from V and 7 bases from J, with 10 bases in between. The CDR3 totals 13 residues. Germline CDR1 and CDR2: GTSNPN and SVGIG (reference sequence). CDR3 in amino acids: CAWSVSSKQPQHF. CDR3 coding DNA: TGTGCCTGGAGTGTATCCAGTAAGCAGCCCCAGCATTTT.

This chain connects TRBV12-3 or TRBV12-4 to TRBJ2-2, with no clear D. Trimming pared 6 bases from V and 5 bases from J, leaving 10 bases between. The CDR3 consists of 13 residues. The CDR3 DNA reads as TGTGCCAGCAGATATTATGGGACCGGGGAGCTGTTTTTT. Protein: CASRYYGTGELFF.

The chain combines TRBV4-2 with TRBJ2-3; 14 bases agree with TRBD2. J lost 3 bases, V lost 2 bases, and 10 bases had no gene match. CDR1 is LGHNA and CDR2 is YNFKEQ in the germline V gene. The length of the CDR3 is 19 residues. CDR3 in amino acids: CASSQLPPGLAGETDTQYF. CDR3 DNA sequence: TGTGCCAGCAGCCAATTGCCCCCGGGACTAGCGGGGGAGACAGATACGCAGTATTTT.

The chain couples TRBV6-4 to TRBJ2-3, with TRBD2 as a possible D gene (5 bases). The CDR3 consists of 13 residues. V was shortened by 4 bases and J by 8 bases, with 13 bases between the two germline ends. CDR1 and CDR2 (germline): MRHNA, SNTAGT. The CDR3 protein is CASSAPGGGTQYF. The CDR3 DNA follows: TGTGCCAGCAGTGCTCCGGGCGGAGGTACGCAGTATTTT.

This rearrangement joins TRBV10-1 to TRBJ2-1, with 8 bases fitting TRBD2. The CDR3 loop spans 14 amino acids. Germline V gene lookup returns CDR1 WNHNN and CDR2 SYGVQD (reference sequence). The trim removed 3 bases at V and 5 bases at J, leaving 3 bases unmatched. The DNA of the CDR3 is TGCGCCAGCAGTGACCGGGAGGGTAACAATGAGCAGTTCTTC. This translates into CASSDREGNNEQFF.

CDR3 in amino acids: CATSDLQPGGGQPQHF. The CDR3 DNA reads TGTGCCACCAGTGATTTGCAGCCTGGGGGTGGACAGCCCCAGCATTTT. V gene TRBV24-1 combines with J gene TRBJ1-5; D may be TRBD1 (5 bases). Germline V gene data show CDR1 as KGHDR and CDR2 as SFDVKD. Deletions cut 0 bases from V and 7 bases from J, with 15 bases between. The CDR3 is 16 residues long.

The V gene is TRBV5-4, the J gene TRBJ2-1; TRBD1 might be the D (7 bases). With 3 bases removed from V and 6 bases from J, the gap between germline ends came to 19 bases. The CDR3 runs to 16 residues. CDR1 is SGHNT, CDR2 YYREEE, per germline (reference sequence). The CDR3, as DNA: TGTGCCAGCAGCTCCGGCGGGACAGCGGGCCTCAATGAGCAGTTCTTC. Protein sequence: CASSSGGTAGLNEQFF.

The count of this clone is one. The genes are TRBV10-3 and TRBJ2-1, with D possibly being TRBD1 (6 bases). V was shortened by 11 bases and J by 0 bases, with 14 bases between the two germline ends. The CDR3 runs 14 residues. In germline, CDR1 is ENHRY, CDR2 SYGVKD. DNA for the CDR3: TGTGCCCTTGGGCGAGGGGGCTCCTACAATGAGCAGTTCTTC. As protein: CALGRGGSYNEQFF.

The chain uses TRBV19 and TRBJ2-2; 9 bases map to TRBD2. V trimming: 5 bases; J trimming: 6 bases; junction bases outside the gene matches: 7. This CDR3 is 15 amino acids long. CDR1 and CDR2 (germline): LNHDA, SQIVND (reference sequence). In DNA, the CDR3 is TGTGCCAGTAGTGGTGGCGGGGGGGCCCCCGGGGAGCTGTTTTTT. Residues: CASSGGGGAPGELFF.

This rearrangement joins TRBV30 to TRBJ2-5; a weak D match, TRBD1 (5 bases). Germline CDR1 is GTSNPN and CDR2 is SVGIG (reference sequence). The V and J ends lost 6 bases and 2 bases respectively, with 16 bases between them. The CDR3 is 14 amino acids. CDR3 protein: CACRPQGGQETQYF. The CDR3 coding sequence is TGTGCCTGCCGACCCCAGGGTGGACAAGAGACCCAGTACTTC.

The rearrangement links TRBV3-1 (or the pseudogene TRBV3-2) to TRBJ1-2; a weak D match, TRBD1 (5 bases). Trimming removed 3 bases from V and 7 bases from J, with 9 bases in between. In germline, CDR1 is LGHDT, CDR2 YNNKEL (reference sequence). The CDR3 totals 12 residues. The CDR3 DNA follows: TGTGCCAGCAGCCAGGGGGTACGTGGCTACACCTTC. It specifies CASSQGVRGYTF.

The chain uses TRBV5-1 and TRBJ2-7, with D perhaps given as TRBD1 or TRBD2 (5 bases each). The germline CDR1 and CDR2 sequences are SGHRS and YFSETQ. The CDR3 totals 15 residues. With 0 bases removed from V and 0 bases from J, the gap between germline ends came to 10 bases. The CDR3 coding sequence is TGCGCCAGCAGCTTGGTTTCGGGGACCTCCTACGAGCAGTACTTC. This encodes CASSLVSGTSYEQYF.

The chain links TRBV5-8 to TRBJ1-5; a possible D gene is TRBD1 (5 bases). The CDR3 length is 14 residues. The germline V and J ends were trimmed by 1 base and 7 bases, with 12 bases remaining between them. Per germline, CDR1 SGHTS and CDR2 YDEGEE. Written as DNA, the CDR3 is TGTGCCAGCAGCTTGATGAGGGGTGGGCAGCCCCAGCATTTT. Translation gives CASSLMRGGQPQHF.

This chain links TRBV2 with TRBJ1-5; D gene unclear. The CDR3 runs 14 residues. CDR1 is SNHLY, CDR2 FYNNEI, per germline. V shed 6 bases and J shed 0 bases, with 9 bases lying between them. The CDR3 here is CASRRQSSNQPQHF. CDR3 sequence (DNA): TGTGCCAGCAGGAGGCAGAGTAGCAATCAGCCCCAGCATTTT. Combining the CDR3 with reference TRBV2 and TRBJ1-5 gives the whole variable domain EPEVTQTPSHQVTQMGQEVILRCVPISNHLYFYWYRQILGQKVEFLVSFYNNEISEKSEIFDDQFSVERPDGSNFTLKIRSTKLEDSAMYFCASRRQSSNQPQHFGDGTRLSIL.

The J gene is TRBJ2-5, the V gene TRBV27, with D unclear. CDR1 and CDR2 from the germline V gene are MNHEY and SMNVEV (reference sequence). The CDR3 sequence is 13 residues long. Trimming shortened V by 5 bases and J by 0 bases, and 7 bases separated the two germline ends. The CDR3 is CASSPPYQETQYF. CDR3 bases: TGTGCCAGCAGTCCCCCGTACCAAGAGACCCAGTACTTC.

The CDR3 coding sequence is TGTGCCAGCAGTTTATATGCTCTCGAGCAGTACTTC. It codes for CASSLYALEQYF. The chain couples TRBV12-3 or TRBV12-4 to TRBJ2-7, with unresolved D. This CDR3 comprises 12 residues. Trimming removed 2 bases at V and 6 bases at J, with 8 bases between.

The chain carries TRBV3-1 (or the pseudogene TRBV3-2) and TRBJ2-2; 15 nucleotides align to TRBD2. From germline, CDR1 is LGHDT and CDR2 YNNKEL (reference sequence). Trimming at V came to 4 bases and at J to 5 bases, leaving 8 bases not matched to a gene. The CDR3 is made up of 18 amino acids. Written as DNA, the CDR3 is TGTGCCAGCAGCCCATTCACCGGGACTAGCGGGGGGACCGGGGAGCTGTTTTTT. Translation: CASSPFTGTSGGTGELFF.

The chain has TRBV6-6 and TRBJ2-1; 15 nucleotides agree with TRBD2. V lost 5 bases, J lost 4 bases, and 15 bases stayed unmatched. CDR3 size: 20 residues. Germline V gene data show CDR1 as MNHNY and CDR2 as SVGAGI (reference sequence). The CDR3 sequence: CASSPTFGLAGGPWYNEQFF. The CDR3 bases are TGTGCCAGCAGTCCCACCTTCGGACTAGCGGGAGGGCCATGGTACAATGAGCAGTTCTTC.

The J gene is TRBJ1-1, the V gene TRBV9; D uncertain. The CDR3 is 14 amino acids. The V end lost 2 bases, the J end lost 5 bases, and 13 bases lay between the germline ends. Germline lookup yields CDR1 SGDLS and CDR2 YYNGEE. In nucleotides, the CDR3 is TGTGCCAGCAGCGTTTGGGGAGATTTTACTGAAGCTTTCTTT. It yields the protein CASSVWGDFTEAFF.